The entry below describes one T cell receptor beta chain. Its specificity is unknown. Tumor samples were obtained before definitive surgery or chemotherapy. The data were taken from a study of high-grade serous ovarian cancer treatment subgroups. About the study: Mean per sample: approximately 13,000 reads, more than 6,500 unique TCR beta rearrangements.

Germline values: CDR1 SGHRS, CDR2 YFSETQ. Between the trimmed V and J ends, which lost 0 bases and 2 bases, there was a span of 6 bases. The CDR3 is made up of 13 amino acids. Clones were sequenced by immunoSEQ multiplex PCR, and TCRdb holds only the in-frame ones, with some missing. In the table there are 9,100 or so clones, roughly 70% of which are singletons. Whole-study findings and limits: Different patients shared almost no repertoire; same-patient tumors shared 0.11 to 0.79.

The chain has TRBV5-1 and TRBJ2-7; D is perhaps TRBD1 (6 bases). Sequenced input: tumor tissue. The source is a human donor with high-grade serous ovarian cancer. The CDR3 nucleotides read TGCGCCAGCAGCTTGGACAGGGCCTACGAGCAGTACTTC. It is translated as CASSLDRAYEQYF.